This entry concerns a single T cell receptor beta chain. Its antigen is unidentified. This sample is part of a study of OX40 agonist ivuxolimab in advanced cancers. The overall study: Subjects had a mean age of about 65 years, with a range of roughly 20 to 79; just over 80% were male. Prior anti-PD-1, anti-PD-L1 or anti-CTLA-4 therapy was allowed; over 30% had some.

Clones were read by immunoSEQ multiplex PCR, and TCRdb kept only the in-frame ones, dropping some. The sample consists of about 110,000 clones, 80% to 95% of them appearing once. Study outcomes and limitations: The study observed clonal expansion of CD4+ and CD8+ blood T cells by week 6 at 0.1 to 3.0 mg/kg.

The CDR3 totals 19 residues. If patients had autoimmune disease history or systemic immunosuppression, they were excluded. This chain links TRBV21-1 with TRBJ1-5; TRBD1, the table's D call, was not compared with the DNA. TRBV21-1 is a listed pseudogene. The sequences come from CD4+ or CD8+ T cells sorted from blood, collected in a trial of the OX40 agonist ivuxolimab. The sequence was collected from an adult with an advanced solid tumor such as melanoma, head and neck, liver or kidney cancer. The CDR3 loop reads CASSKGDRVGLESNQPQHF. CDR3 DNA: TGTGCCAGCAGCAAAGGAGACAGGGTAGGGCTGGAGAGCAATCAGCCCCAGCATTTT.